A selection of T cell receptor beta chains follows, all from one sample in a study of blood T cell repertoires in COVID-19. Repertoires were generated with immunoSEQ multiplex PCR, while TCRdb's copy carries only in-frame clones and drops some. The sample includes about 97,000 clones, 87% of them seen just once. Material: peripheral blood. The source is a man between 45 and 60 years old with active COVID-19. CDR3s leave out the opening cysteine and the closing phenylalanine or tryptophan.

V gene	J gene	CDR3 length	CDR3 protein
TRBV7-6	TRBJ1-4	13	ASSSNTATNEKLF
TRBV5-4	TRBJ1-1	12	ASSRGGQNTEAF
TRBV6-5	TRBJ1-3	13	ASIPLGSSGNTIY
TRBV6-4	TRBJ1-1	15	ASSEGQGLFLNTEAF
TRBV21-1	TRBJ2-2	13	ASSLTTGYTGELF
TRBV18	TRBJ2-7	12	ASSQGQGASEQY
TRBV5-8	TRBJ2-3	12	ASSSRLARNTQY
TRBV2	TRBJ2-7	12	ASSGLTGFGEQY
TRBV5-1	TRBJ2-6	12	ASVQGSGANVLT
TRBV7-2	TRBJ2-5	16	ASSLNKASGGRQETQY
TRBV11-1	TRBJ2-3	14	ASSLVAGAGTDTQY
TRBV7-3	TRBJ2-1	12	ASSLSGGLNEQF
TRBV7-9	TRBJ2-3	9	ASSDRDTQY
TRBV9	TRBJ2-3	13	ASSEGQGSTDTQY
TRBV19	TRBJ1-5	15	ASSRQGAWESNQPQH
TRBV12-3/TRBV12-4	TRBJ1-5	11	ASSPDIFQPQH
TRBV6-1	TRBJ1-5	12	ASSDHVITQTQH
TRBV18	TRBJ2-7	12	ASSQAGLSYEQY
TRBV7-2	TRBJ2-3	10	ASSSRLDTQY
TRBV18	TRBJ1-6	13	ASSPQGLTGSPLH
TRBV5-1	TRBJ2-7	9	ASSTAYEQY
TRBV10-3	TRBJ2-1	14	AISELELAGGSEQF
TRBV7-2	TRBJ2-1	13	ASSTAGFSGDEQF
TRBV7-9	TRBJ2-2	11	ASSNSLTGELF
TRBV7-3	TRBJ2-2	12	ASSSQGAGGELF
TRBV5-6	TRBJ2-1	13	ASSLGEGSLYEQF
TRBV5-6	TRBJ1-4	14	ASSKLTGITNEKLF
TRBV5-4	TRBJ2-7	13	ASSFAGTGAYEQY
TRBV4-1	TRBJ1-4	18	ASSQAVGDSTAPTNEKLF
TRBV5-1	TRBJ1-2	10	ASSPDSYGYT
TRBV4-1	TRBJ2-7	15	ASSPNAGAGVTYEQY
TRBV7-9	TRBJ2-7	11	ASSLVHRAEQY
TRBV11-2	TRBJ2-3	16	ASSLPPSGATSTDTQY
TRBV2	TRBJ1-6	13	ASSPDRPYNSPLH
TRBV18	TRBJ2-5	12	ASSPLYTIETQY
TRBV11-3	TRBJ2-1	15	ASSSNPEGLAGGLQF
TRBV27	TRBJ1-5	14	ASSRGRQRRNQPQH
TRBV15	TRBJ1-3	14	ATTVRDGSAGNTIY
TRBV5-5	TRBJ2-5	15	ASSPGTSGGKEETQY
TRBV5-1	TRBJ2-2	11	ASSLQGLGELF
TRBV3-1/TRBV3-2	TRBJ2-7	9	ASSIENEQY
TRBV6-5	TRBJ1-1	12	ASSSPTANTEAF
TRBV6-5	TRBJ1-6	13	ASRGQGSPNSPLH
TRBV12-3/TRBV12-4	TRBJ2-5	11	ASRGRGPETQY
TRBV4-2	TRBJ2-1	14	ASSQEGQNTYNEQF
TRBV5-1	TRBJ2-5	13	ASSWGRGSGETQY
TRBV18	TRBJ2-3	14	ASSWGRLGATDTQY
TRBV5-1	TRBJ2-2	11	ASSLAGTGELF
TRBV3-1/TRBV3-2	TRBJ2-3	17	ASSQEFSWGAGVTDTQY
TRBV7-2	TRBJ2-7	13	ASSLRAGASYEQY
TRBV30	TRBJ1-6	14	AWSSGGSSYNSPLH
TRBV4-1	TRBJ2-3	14	ASSLRDSVSTDTQY